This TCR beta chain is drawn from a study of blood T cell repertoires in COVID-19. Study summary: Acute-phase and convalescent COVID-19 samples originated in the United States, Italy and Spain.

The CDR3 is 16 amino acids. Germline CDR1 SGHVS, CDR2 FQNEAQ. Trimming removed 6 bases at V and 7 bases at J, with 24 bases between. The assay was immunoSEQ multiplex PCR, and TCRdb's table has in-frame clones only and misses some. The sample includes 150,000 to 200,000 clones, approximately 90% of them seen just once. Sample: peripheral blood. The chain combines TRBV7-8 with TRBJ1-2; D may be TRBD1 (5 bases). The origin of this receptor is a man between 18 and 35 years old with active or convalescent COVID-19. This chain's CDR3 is CASSFGHSGARGGYTF. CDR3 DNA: TGTGCCAGCAGTTTCGGCCATTCTGGGGCTCGAGGTGGCTACACCTTC.